The 20 T cell receptor beta chains presented below share a single source sample, sequenced in a study of blood T cell repertoires in COVID-19 (dated by TCRdb to 2018 to 2021). Library generation was performed with the immunoSEQ multiplex PCR assay. Here the immuneACCESS table is served through TCRdb, limited to in-frame sequences with V and J called. Missing clones are a known gap in these copies; in checked studies unresolved V genes cover under half, and the rest lacks a known reason. The sample has 200,000 to 250,000 clones on record, more than 70% of them singletons. The biggest ten clones account for roughly 12% of the sample. The sample was peripheral blood. These receptor sequences come from a man older than 75 with acute or convalescent COVID-19.

This clone was seen more than once but under ten times. This rearrangement joins TRBV7-8 to TRBJ2-5, with TRBD2 identical over 12 bases. Germline V gene lookup returns CDR1 SGHVS and CDR2 FQNEAQ. Trimming took 1 base from V and 3 from J; bases not matched to a gene: 3. There are 16 residues in the CDR3. The CDR3 sequence: CASSLGTSGTKETQYF. In DNA, the CDR3 is TGTGCCAGCAGCTTAGGGACTAGCGGGACAAAAGAGACCCAGTACTTC. Drawing the rest from reference TRBV7-8 and TRBJ2-5, the complete variable domain is GAGVSQSPRYKVAKRGQDVALRCDPISGHVSLFWYQQALGQGPEFLTYFQNEAQLDKSGLPSDRFFAERPEGSVSTLKIQRTQQEDSAVYLCASSLGTSGTKETQYFGPGTRLLVL.

The chain employs TRBV5-4 and TRBJ2-2; 7 positions agree with TRBD2. The V and J ends lost 4 bases and 8 bases, in that order; junction bases with no gene match: 14. CDR1 is SGHNT and CDR2 is YYREEE in the germline V gene (reference sequence). The CDR3 has 16 residues. This chain's CDR3 is CASSVLTAGVTGELFF. The CDR3 nucleotides are TGTGCCAGCAGCGTCCTGACGGCGGGAGTAACTGGGGAGCTGTTTTTT.

In this sample, this clone turned up once. The chain is built from TRBV5-1 and TRBJ1-2, with TRBD1 as a possible D gene (5 bases). This CDR3 region has 14 residues. The ends were cut back, 3 bases at V and 4 bases at J, with 13 bases in the middle. Germline loops: CDR1 SGHRS, CDR2 YFSETQ. CDR3: CASSWEGLGYGYTF. CDR3 DNA sequence: TGCGCCAGCAGCTGGGAGGGACTCGGCTATGGCTACACCTTC.

This sequence joins TRBV4-3 and TRBJ2-7, with D perhaps matching TRBD1 (5 bases). Per germline, CDR1 LGHNA and CDR2 YSLEER. The CDR3 is 14 amino acids. Trimming removed 3 bases at V and 5 bases at J, with 14 bases between. The CDR3 is CASSQALGAHEQYF. The DNA for the CDR3 is TGCGCCAGCAGCCAGGCATTAGGGGCCCACGAGCAGTACTTC.

The chain employs TRBV6-2 or TRBV6-3 and TRBJ1-5; D is ambiguous. V gave up 0 bases and J gave up 0 bases, with 6 bases separating them. The CDR3 spans 15 residues. Germline-derived CDR1 and CDR2 are MNHEY and SVGEGT. The CDR3: CASSYSQVSNQPQHF. The DNA of the CDR3 is TGTGCCAGCAGTTACTCGCAGGTTAGCAATCAGCCCCAGCATTTT.

The J gene is TRBJ2-3, the V gene TRBV4-1, with D uncertain. This CDR3 is built from 13 residues. Trimming removed 0 bases from V and 5 bases from J, with 6 bases in between. CDR1 and CDR2 from the germline V gene are MGHRA and YSYEKL. The CDR3 region is CASSQDRGDTQYF. The CDR3 nucleotides are TGCGCCAGCAGCCAAGATAGAGGAGATACGCAGTATTTT.

This chain joins TRBV28 and TRBJ1-1; D may be TRBD1 (5 bases). V was cut by 2 bases and J by 2 bases, with 12 bases left in between. The CDR3 sequence is 15 residues long. The germline V gene has CDR1 MDHEN and CDR2 SYDVKM. This CDR3 reads CASSLAIQANTEAFF. The CDR3 bases are TGTGCCAGCAGTTTAGCCATACAGGCTAACACTGAAGCTTTCTTT.

This sequence joins TRBV3-1 (or the pseudogene TRBV3-2) and TRBJ1-2; possible D gene TRBD1, 6 bases. Trimming took 3 bases from V and 8 from J, leaving 13 bases between them. CDR3 length equals 13 residues. Per germline, CDR1 LGHDT and CDR2 YNNKEL (reference sequence). The CDR3 DNA follows: TGTGCCAGCAGCCATCGACAGGCTAAGGGCTACACCTTC. The encoded protein is CASSHRQAKGYTF.

This chain uses TRBV18 with TRBJ1-1, with D possibly TRBD1 on 6 matching bases. The ends were cut back, 1 base at V and 4 bases at J, with 10 bases in the middle. Germline loops: CDR1 KGHSH, CDR2 LQKENI. This CDR3 spans 14 amino acids. The CDR3 loop is CASSPRQAITEAFF. The CDR3 nucleotides read TGTGCCAGCTCACCACGACAGGCTATCACTGAAGCTTTCTTT.

The chain recombines TRBV7-9 with TRBJ2-7, with D possibly TRBD1 on 8 matching bases. The CDR3 is made up of 12 amino acids. Trimming shortened V by 5 bases and J by 9 bases, and 14 bases separated the two germline ends. The V gene's germline CDR1 is SEHNR and CDR2 FQNEAQ (reference sequence). The CDR3 region is CASSPDREGQYF. The CDR3, as DNA: TGTGCCAGCAGCCCGGACAGGGAGGGGCAGTACTTC.

This rearrangement joins TRBV5-4 to TRBJ1-1; possible D gene TRBD1, 5 bases. The CDR3 loop spans 13 amino acids. Trimming shortened V by 2 bases and J by 8 bases, and 13 bases separated the two germline ends. CDR1 is SGHNT, CDR2 YYREEE, per germline (reference sequence). Here the CDR3 DNA reads TGTGCCAGCAGCTTCGACAGTCGTCGCGAAGCTTTCTTT. Its translation is CASSFDSRREAFF.

This chain joins TRBV28 and TRBJ1-1, with D perhaps TRBD1 (5 bases). The CDR3 contains 14 residues. CDR1 is MDHEN and CDR2 is SYDVKM in the germline V gene. The V and J ends lost 3 bases and 5 bases respectively, with 13 bases between them. CDR3 in DNA: TGTGCCAGCAGTTTGGGTCTAAAGGGGACTGAAGCTTTCTTT. It codes for CASSLGLKGTEAFF.

This chain's CDR3 is CAWSWGQGDEKLFF. The CDR3 nucleotides read TGTGCCTGGAGTTGGGGACAGGGGGATGAAAAACTGTTTTTT. This chain links TRBV30 with TRBJ1-4; 11 nucleotides match TRBD1. V lost 2 bases, J lost 6 bases, and 2 bases stayed unmatched. The CDR3 has 14 residues. Germline V gives CDR1 GTSNPN, CDR2 SVGIG (reference sequence).

The J gene is TRBJ2-1, the V gene TRBV5-1, with 10 bases that match TRBD2. The CDR3 runs to 15 residues. V gave up 0 bases and J gave up 10 bases; unmatched junction bases: 7. Germline CDR1 is SGHRS and CDR2 is YFSETQ. CDR3 bases: TGCGCCAGCAGCTTGGCCGGCCTAGCGGGAGAAGAGCAGTTCTTC. Protein: CASSLAGLAGEEQFF. Combining the CDR3 with reference TRBV5-1 and TRBJ2-1 gives the whole variable domain KAGVTQTPRYLIKTRGQQVTLSCSPISGHRSVSWYQQTPGQGLQFLFEYFSETQRNKGNFPGRFSGRQFSNSRSEMNVSTLELGDSALYLCASSLAGLAGEEQFFGPGTRLTVL.

V is TRBV12-3 or TRBV12-4 and J is TRBJ1-1, with a possible D match to TRBD1 (6 bases). The germline V and J ends were trimmed by 5 bases and 2 bases, with 9 bases remaining between them. The CDR3 is 13 amino acids. The CDR3 region is CASSRTENTEAFF. The CDR3 coding sequence is TGTGCCAGCAGTCGGACAGAAAACACTGAAGCTTTCTTT.

The rearrangement joins TRBV28 to TRBJ2-7; TRBD2 is a possible D gene (5 bases). V gave up 4 bases and J gave up 2 bases, with 18 bases separating them. Germline V gene sequence: CDR1 MDHEN, CDR2 SYDVKM. The CDR3 totals 16 residues. This CDR3 is CASSSVLSLRAYEQYF. Written as DNA, the CDR3 is TGTGCCAGCAGTTCCGTTCTGTCTTTGAGGGCCTACGAGCAGTACTTC.

This chain joins TRBV27 and TRBJ2-5; D is perhaps TRBD2 (6 bases). The germline gives CDR1 MNHEY, CDR2 SMNVEV (reference sequence). With 5 bases removed from V and 2 bases from J, the gap between germline ends came to 12 bases. There are 14 residues in the CDR3. This chain's CDR3 is CASSLIAEQETQYF. The CDR3, as DNA: TGTGCCAGCAGTCTTATAGCGGAGCAAGAGACCCAGTACTTC.

This rearrangement joins TRBV6-5 to TRBJ1-1; TRBD1 is a possible D gene (5 bases). Per the germline V gene, CDR1 is MNHEY and CDR2 is SVGAGI. The CDR3 consists of 13 residues. Between the trimmed V and J ends, which lost 2 bases and 4 bases, there was a span of 8 bases. CDR3 DNA sequence: TGTGCCAGCAGTTACCGGGGGGGCACTGAAGCTTTCTTT. It encodes CASSYRGGTEAFF.

The chain employs TRBV5-4 and TRBJ2-7, with D unclear. Germline CDR1 and CDR2: SGHNT and YYREEE (reference sequence). This CDR3 has 14 residues. Trimming took 0 bases from V and 7 from J, leaving 14 bases between them. The CDR3 nucleotides read TGTGCCAGCAGCTTGGCCTTAGCCGTCGAAGAGCAGTACTTC. Protein product: CASSLALAVEEQYF.

The chain links TRBV3-1 (or the pseudogene TRBV3-2) to TRBJ1-2; 7 bases are shared with TRBD1. Germline CDR1 LGHDT, CDR2 YNNKEL (reference sequence). CDR3 size: 14 residues. J was trimmed by 8 bases and V by 5 bases; bases with no gene match: 11. For the CDR3, the DNA is TGTGCCAGCAGCTACGGGACAGCTTTGTTGGGCTACACCTTC. It encodes CASSYGTALLGYTF.